These 18 T cell receptor beta chains share one sample of origin, sequenced in a study of blood T cell repertoires in COVID-19. The assay was immunoSEQ multiplex PCR, and TCRdb's table has in-frame clones only and misses some. The sample holds a few hundred thousand clones, roughly 87% seen once. Material for sequencing was PBMCs or T cells enriched from blood (not recorded which). These receptors came from a woman aged 25 to 39 who had recovered from COVID-19.

This chain uses TRBV6-5 with TRBJ2-4, with TRBD2 matching over 7 bases. J lost 4 bases, V lost 4 bases, and 7 bases had no gene match. Germline V gene data show CDR1 as MNHEY and CDR2 as SVGAGI. The CDR3 has 15 amino acids. The CDR3 protein is CASSSAPGGKNIQYF. The CDR3 nucleotides are TGTGCCAGCAGTTCAGCCCCGGGGGGAAAAAACATTCAGTACTTC.

The gene calls are TRBV25-1 and TRBJ2-5, with TRBD2 identical over 10 bases. CDR1 is MGHDK and CDR2 is SYGVNS in the germline V gene. J was trimmed by 4 bases and V by 8 bases; bases with no gene match: 4. The CDR3 has 13 residues. The CDR3 region has the DNA TGTGCCAGCGGCCTAGCGGGAGTAGAGACCCAGTACTTC. Amino acids: CASGLAGVETQYF.

This sequence joins TRBV27 and TRBJ2-7; 7 bases are a match to TRBD2. With V trimmed by 4 bases and J by 3 bases, 6 bases remained unmatched. CDR3 length: 14 amino acids. Germline loops: CDR1 MNHEY, CDR2 SMNVEV (reference sequence). For the CDR3, the DNA is TGTGCCAGCAGTTATGGAGGGGAGGGCTACGAGCAGTACTTC. Its protein is CASSYGGEGYEQYF.

This clone came up once. The rearrangement joins TRBV14 to TRBJ1-1; the D gene is possibly TRBD1 (6 bases). The germline V gene has CDR1 SGHDN and CDR2 FVKESK. This CDR3 comprises 15 residues. V was clipped by 4 bases and J by 6 bases, with 18 bases between them. CDR3 bases: TGTGCCAGCAGCCTCGAATCGAGGGGGAGGGCTGAAGCTTTCTTT. Translating gives CASSLESRGRAEAFF.

This rearrangement joins TRBV21-1 to TRBJ2-2; TRBD1 is taken as the D call from the table, unchecked against the DNA. TRBV21-1 constitutes a pseudogene. The CDR3 is 16 amino acids. CDR3 DNA: TGTGCCAGCAGCAAAGATGGCAGATCGAACACCGGGGAGCTGTTTTTT. It translates to CASSKDGRSNTGELFF.

The chain uses TRBV28 and TRBJ2-3; 10 bases map to TRBD1. The CDR3 totals 15 residues. After removal of 3 bases from V and 1 base from J, the junction contained 1 base not matched to a gene. Germline V CDR1 and CDR2: MDHEN, SYDVKM. The CDR3 sequence is CASSLDRGGTDTQYF. DNA of the CDR3: TGTGCCAGCAGTTTGGACAGGGGGGGCACAGATACGCAGTATTTT. The full variable domain, in which reference TRBV28 and TRBJ2-3 provide the parts outside the CDR3, is DVKVTQSSRYLVKRTGEKVFLECVQDMDHENMFWYRQDPGLGLRLIYFSYDVKMKEKGDIPEGYSVSREKKERFSLILESASTNQTSMYLCASSLDRGGTDTQYFGPGTRLTVL.

To note about this clone: The junction departs from the called germline gene at one end, perhaps through a read error. V gene TRBV28 combines with J gene TRBJ1-5; 8 nucleotides agree with TRBD1. Germline-derived CDR1 and CDR2 are MDHEN and SYDVKM. This CDR3 comprises 14 residues. CDR3 nucleotides: TGTGCAAGCAGATCAGGGGGCGCGGGTCAGCCCCAGCATTTT. Translation: CASRSGGAGQPQHF.

The chain joins TRBV28 to TRBJ2-7, with a tentative D call TRBD1 (6 bases). V was trimmed by 7 bases and J by 2 bases, leaving 9 bases between them. Germline V gene sequence: CDR1 MDHEN, CDR2 SYDVKM. The CDR3 runs 12 residues. This chain's CDR3 is CASTQGTYEQYF. CDR3 nucleotide sequence: TGTGCCAGCACCCAGGGGACCTACGAGCAGTACTTC.

This clone was found once. This sequence joins TRBV7-9 and TRBJ1-2; D is ambiguous. This CDR3 region has 10 residues. V was trimmed by 5 bases and J by 10 bases, leaving 8 bases between them. CDR1 and CDR2 from the germline V gene are SEHNR and FQNEAQ (reference sequence). This CDR3 is CASSPPDYTF. The DNA of the CDR3 is TGTGCCAGCAGCCCCCCAGACTACACCTTC.

For this clone: Other nucleotide sequences from this sample produce the same CDR3. V and J are TRBV18 and TRBJ1-2; 11 bases fit TRBD1. Germline CDR1 is KGHSH and CDR2 is LQKENI. This CDR3 region has 15 residues. Trimming took 6 bases from V and 1 from J; bases not matched to a gene: 4. DNA of the CDR3: TGTGCCAGCTCCCCGGACAGGGGGCTTAACTATGGCTACACCTTC. Its translation is CASSPDRGLNYGYTF.

Remarks on this clone: The sample holds other DNA sequences that translate to the same CDR3. The rearrangement uses TRBV27 and TRBJ1-1, with D uncertain. Per germline, CDR1 MNHEY and CDR2 SMNVEV (reference sequence). The CDR3 loop spans 15 amino acids. V was clipped by 5 bases and J by 0 bases, with 13 bases between them. The CDR3 is CASSPTGGLNTEAFF. The CDR3 DNA sequence: TGTGCCAGCAGTCCCACCGGAGGGTTGAACACTGAAGCTTTCTTT.

The rearrangement joins TRBV29-1 to TRBJ1-1; D is ambiguous. This CDR3 is 10 amino acids long. V shed 7 bases and J shed 2 bases, with 5 bases lying between them. Germline V gives CDR1 SQVTM, CDR2 ANQGSEA. The CDR3 DNA is TGCAGCGCAGCTAACACTGAAGCTTTCTTT. This translates into CSAANTEAFF.

The CDR3 bases are TGCGCCAGCAGTGGGGCAGGGTTAGGAGAGACCCAGTACTTC. The encoded protein is CASSGAGLGETQYF. The chain links TRBV10-2 to TRBJ2-5; weak D call: TRBD1 (5 bases). Trimming took off 4 bases at V and 4 bases at J, with 13 bases between the two ends. This CDR3 comprises 14 residues. The germline V gene has CDR1 WSHSY and CDR2 SAAADI.

The rearrangement uses TRBV5-1 and TRBJ2-1, with D possibly matching TRBD2 (6 bases). CDR3 size: 15 residues. V was pared by 0 bases and J by 2 bases, with 9 bases between. CDR1 is SGHRS and CDR2 is YFSETQ in the germline V gene. In DNA, the CDR3 is TGCGCCAGCAGCTTGGAGGAGGGAGCCTACAATGAGCAGTTCTTC. Its protein is CASSLEEGAYNEQFF. The full variable domain, rest sourced from reference TRBV5-1 and TRBJ2-1, is KAGVTQTPRYLIKTRGQQVTLSCSPISGHRSVSWYQQTPGQGLQFLFEYFSETQRNKGNFPGRFSGRQFSNSRSEMNVSTLELGDSALYLCASSLEEGAYNEQFFGPGTRLTVL.

The V and J genes are TRBV27 and TRBJ2-7; 7 bases agree with TRBD1. CDR1 is MNHEY, CDR2 SMNVEV, per germline (reference sequence). The ends lost 5 bases at V and 0 bases at J; junction bases unmatched: 7. The CDR3 has 15 amino acids. The CDR3 sequence is CASSATRDSSYEQYF. The CDR3 DNA follows: TGTGCCAGCAGTGCCACACGGGACAGCTCCTACGAGCAGTACTTC.

J is TRBJ1-3 and V is TRBV5-5; D is ambiguous. Trimming cost V 0 bases and J 0 bases, with 4 bases left between them. CDR3 length: 14 residues. Germline V gene data show CDR1 as SGHKS and CDR2 as YYEKEE (reference sequence). The CDR3 reads CASSLGSSGNTIYF. CDR3 in DNA: TGTGCCAGCAGCTTGGGCAGCTCTGGAAACACCATATATTTT.

This clone was picked up one time. The chain joins TRBV11-2 to TRBJ1-2; D remains unclear. Per germline, CDR1 SGHAT and CDR2 FQNNGV. The V end was cut by 1 base, the J end by 8 bases, with 14 bases between. CDR3 size: 14 residues. The CDR3 is CASSLGGSPGGYTF. In nucleotides, the CDR3 is TGTGCCAGCAGCTTAGGCGGGTCCCCCGGGGGCTACACCTTC.

The V call is TRBV5-4, the J call TRBJ2-7, with 8 bases matching TRBD1. Trimming removed 0 bases from V and 5 bases from J; junction bases left unmatched: 4. From germline, CDR1 is SGHNT and CDR2 YYREEE (reference sequence). The CDR3 contains 14 residues. CDR3 loop: CASSLDRGRNEQYF. The CDR3 DNA sequence: TGTGCCAGCAGCTTGGACAGGGGGAGGAACGAGCAGTACTTC. Full variable domain (remainder filled in from reference TRBV5-4 and TRBJ2-7): ETGVTQSPTHLIKTRGQQVTLRCSSQSGHNTVSWYQQALGQGPQFIFQYYREEENGRGNFPPRFSGLQFPNYSSELNVNALELDDSALYLCASSLDRGRNEQYFGPGTRLTVT.